This T cell receptor beta chain was found in a study of OX40 agonist ivuxolimab in advanced cancers. Overall study findings and caveats: CD8+ T cells averaged more expanded clones than CD4+. Blood T cells, both CD4+ and CD8+, expanded clonally by week 6 at 0.1 to 3.0 mg/kg.

TCRdb's table, derived via immunoSEQ multiplex PCR, lists solely in-frame clones and lacks some. There are about 17,000 clones in the sample; about 90% occur only once, and under 35% lies in the top ten. CDR1 and CDR2 (germline): SNHLY, FYNNEI. The CDR3 length is 16 residues. Trimming took 2 bases from V and 0 from J; bases not matched to a gene: 3. Exclusion of a patient followed from autoimmune disease history or systemic immunosuppression. As for this clone: Its antigen is unknown.

This clonotype was sampled from an adult with an advanced solid tumor such as melanoma, head and neck, liver or kidney cancer. V usage is TRBV2 and J usage is TRBJ1-1, with 10 bases identical to TRBD1. The starting material was CD4+ or CD8+ T cells sorted from blood, obtained in a trial of the OX40 agonist ivuxolimab. The CDR3 here is CASSERDRGVNTEAFF. Written as DNA, the CDR3 is TGTGCCAGCAGTGAACGGGACAGGGGTGTGAACACTGAAGCTTTCTTT. Full variable domain (remainder filled in from reference TRBV2 and TRBJ1-1): EPEVTQTPSHQVTQMGQEVILRCVPISNHLYFYWYRQILGQKVEFLVSFYNNEISEKSEIFDDQFSVERPDGSNFTLKIRSTKLEDSAMYFCASSERDRGVNTEAFFGQGTRLTVV.